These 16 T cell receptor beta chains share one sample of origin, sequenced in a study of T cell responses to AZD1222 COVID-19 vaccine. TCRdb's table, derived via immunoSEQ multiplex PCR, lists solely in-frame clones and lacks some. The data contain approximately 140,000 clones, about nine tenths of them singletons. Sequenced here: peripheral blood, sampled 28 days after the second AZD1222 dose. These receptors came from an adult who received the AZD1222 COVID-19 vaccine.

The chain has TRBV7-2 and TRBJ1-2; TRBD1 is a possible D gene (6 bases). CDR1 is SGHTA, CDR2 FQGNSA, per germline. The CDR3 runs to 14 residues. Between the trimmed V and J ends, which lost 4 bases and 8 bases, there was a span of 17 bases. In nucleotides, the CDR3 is TGTGCCAGCAGCTGGGGGGGCAGGGAAGGAGGCTACACCTTC. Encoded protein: CASSWGGREGGYTF.

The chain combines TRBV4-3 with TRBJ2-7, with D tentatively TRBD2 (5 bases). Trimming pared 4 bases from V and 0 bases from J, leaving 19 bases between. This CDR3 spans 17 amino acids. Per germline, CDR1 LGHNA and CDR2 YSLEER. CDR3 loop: CASSLRAVSGNSYEQYF. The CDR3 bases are TGCGCCAGCAGCCTCCGGGCGGTCAGCGGTAACTCCTACGAGCAGTACTTC.

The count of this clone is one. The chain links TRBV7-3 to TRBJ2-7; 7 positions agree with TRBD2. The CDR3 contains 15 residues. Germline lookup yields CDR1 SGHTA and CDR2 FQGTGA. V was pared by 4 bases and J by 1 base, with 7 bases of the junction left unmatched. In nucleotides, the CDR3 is TGTGCCAGCAGCTCCCAAGCGGGATCATCCTACGAGCAGTACTTC. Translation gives CASSSQAGSSYEQYF.

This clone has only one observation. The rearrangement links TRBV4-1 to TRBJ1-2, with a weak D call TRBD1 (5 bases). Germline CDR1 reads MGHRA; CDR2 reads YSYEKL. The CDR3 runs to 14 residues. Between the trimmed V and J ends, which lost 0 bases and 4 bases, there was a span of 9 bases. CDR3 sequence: CASSQEGVSYGYTF. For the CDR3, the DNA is TGCGCCAGCAGCCAAGAAGGGGTCAGCTATGGCTACACCTTC.

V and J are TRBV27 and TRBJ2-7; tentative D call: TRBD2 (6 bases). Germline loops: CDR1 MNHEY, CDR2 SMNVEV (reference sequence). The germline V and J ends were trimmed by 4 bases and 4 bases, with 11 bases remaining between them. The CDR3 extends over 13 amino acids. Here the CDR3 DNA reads TGTGCCAGCAGTTGGGGGGACTCTTACGAGCAGTACTTC. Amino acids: CASSWGDSYEQYF.

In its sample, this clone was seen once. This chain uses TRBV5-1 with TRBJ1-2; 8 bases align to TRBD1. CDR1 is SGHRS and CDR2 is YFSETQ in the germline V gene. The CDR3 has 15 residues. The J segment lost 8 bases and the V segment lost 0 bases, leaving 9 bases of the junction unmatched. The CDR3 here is CASSLGDRGSYGYTF. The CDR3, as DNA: TGCGCCAGCAGCTTGGGAGACAGGGGATCCTACGGCTACACCTTC.

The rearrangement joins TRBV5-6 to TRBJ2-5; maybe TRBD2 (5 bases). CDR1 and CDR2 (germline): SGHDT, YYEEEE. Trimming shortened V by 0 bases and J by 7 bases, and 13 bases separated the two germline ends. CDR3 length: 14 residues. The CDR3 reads CASSLGRRLGTQYF. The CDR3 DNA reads TGTGCCAGCAGCTTGGGAAGGAGGCTGGGGACCCAGTACTTC.

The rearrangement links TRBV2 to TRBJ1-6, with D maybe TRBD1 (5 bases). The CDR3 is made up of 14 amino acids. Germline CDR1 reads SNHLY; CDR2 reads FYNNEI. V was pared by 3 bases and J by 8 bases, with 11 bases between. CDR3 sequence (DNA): TGTGCCAGCAGTGAGGGGCCGTCGGATTCACCCCTCCACTTT. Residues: CASSEGPSDSPLHF.

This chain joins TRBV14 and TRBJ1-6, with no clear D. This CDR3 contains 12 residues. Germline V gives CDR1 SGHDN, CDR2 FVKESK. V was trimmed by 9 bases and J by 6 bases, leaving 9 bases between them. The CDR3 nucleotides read TGTGCCAGTGCCCCTACTAATTCACCCCTCCACTTT. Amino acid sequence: CASAPTNSPLHF.

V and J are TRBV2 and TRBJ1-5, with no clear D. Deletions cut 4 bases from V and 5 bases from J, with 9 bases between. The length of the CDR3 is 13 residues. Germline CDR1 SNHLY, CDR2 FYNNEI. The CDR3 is CASSVRVYQPQHF. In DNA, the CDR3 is TGTGCCAGCAGTGTTCGTGTATATCAGCCCCAGCATTTT. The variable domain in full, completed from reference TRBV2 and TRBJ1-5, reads EPEVTQTPSHQVTQMGQEVILRCVPISNHLYFYWYRQILGQKVEFLVSFYNNEISEKSEIFDDQFSVERPDGSNFTLKIRSTKLEDSAMYFCASSVRVYQPQHFGDGTRLSIL.

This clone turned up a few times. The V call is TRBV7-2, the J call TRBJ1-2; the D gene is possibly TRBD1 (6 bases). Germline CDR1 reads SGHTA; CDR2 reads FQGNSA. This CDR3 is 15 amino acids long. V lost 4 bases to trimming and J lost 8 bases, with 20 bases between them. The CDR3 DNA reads TGTGCCAGCAGCTCTAGCCAAGGGGGATTGGAGGGCTACACCTTC. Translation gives CASSSSQGGLEGYTF.

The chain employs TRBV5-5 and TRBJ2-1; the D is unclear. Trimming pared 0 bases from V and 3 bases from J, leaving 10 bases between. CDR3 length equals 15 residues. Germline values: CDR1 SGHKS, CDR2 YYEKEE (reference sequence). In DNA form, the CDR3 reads TGTGCCAGCAGCTTGGGACCGTCTAACTACAATGAGCAGTTCTTC. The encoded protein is CASSLGPSNYNEQFF.

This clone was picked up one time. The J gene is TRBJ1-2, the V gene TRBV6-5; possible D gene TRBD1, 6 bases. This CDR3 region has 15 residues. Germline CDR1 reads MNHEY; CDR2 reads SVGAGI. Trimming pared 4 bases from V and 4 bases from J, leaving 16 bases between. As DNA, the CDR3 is TGTGCCAGCAGTTCCTCGGACAGACTCATCTATGGCTACACCTTC. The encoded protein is CASSSSDRLIYGYTF.

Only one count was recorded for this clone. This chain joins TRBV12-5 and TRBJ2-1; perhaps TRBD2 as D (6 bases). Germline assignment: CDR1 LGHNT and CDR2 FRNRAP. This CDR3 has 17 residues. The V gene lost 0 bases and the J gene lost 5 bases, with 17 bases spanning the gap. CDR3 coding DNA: TGTGCTAGTGGTTTGGTACGCTCTGGGACTGGGGACAATGAGCAGTTCTTC. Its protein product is CASGLVRSGTGDNEQFF. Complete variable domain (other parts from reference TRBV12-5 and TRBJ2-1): DARVTQTPRHKVTEMGQEVTMRCQPILGHNTVFWYRQTMMQGLELLAYFRNRAPLDDSGMPKDRFSAEMPDATLATLKIQPSEPRDSAVYFCASGLVRSGTGDNEQFFGPGTRLTVL.

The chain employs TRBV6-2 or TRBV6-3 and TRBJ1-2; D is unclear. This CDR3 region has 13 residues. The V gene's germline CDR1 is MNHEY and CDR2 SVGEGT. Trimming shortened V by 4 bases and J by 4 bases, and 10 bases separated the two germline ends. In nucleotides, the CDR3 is TGTGCCAGCAGTTCCGGCATCCCCTATGGCTACACCTTC. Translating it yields CASSSGIPYGYTF.

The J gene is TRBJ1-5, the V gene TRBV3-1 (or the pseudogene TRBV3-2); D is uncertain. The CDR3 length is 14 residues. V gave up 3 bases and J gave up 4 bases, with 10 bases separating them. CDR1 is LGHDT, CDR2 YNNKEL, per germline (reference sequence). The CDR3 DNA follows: TGTGCCAGCAGCCAGGTTTTGGGGAATCAGCCCCAGCATTTT. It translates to CASSQVLGNQPQHF.